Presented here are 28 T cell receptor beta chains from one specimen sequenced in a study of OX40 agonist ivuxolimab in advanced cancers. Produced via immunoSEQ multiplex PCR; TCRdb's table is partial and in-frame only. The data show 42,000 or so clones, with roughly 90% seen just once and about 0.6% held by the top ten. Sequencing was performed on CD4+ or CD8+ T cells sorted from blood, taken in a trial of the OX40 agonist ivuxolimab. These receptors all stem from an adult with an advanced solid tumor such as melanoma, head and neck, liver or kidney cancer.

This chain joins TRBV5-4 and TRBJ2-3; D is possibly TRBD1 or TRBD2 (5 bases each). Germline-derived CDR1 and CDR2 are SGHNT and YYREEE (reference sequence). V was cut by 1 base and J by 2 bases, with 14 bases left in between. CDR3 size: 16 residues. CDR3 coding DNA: TGTGCCAGCAGCTTGAAGGGGACGCTGCTCACAGATACGCAGTATTTT. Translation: CASSLKGTLLTDTQYF.

CDR3: CAIKEGVSDNSPLHF. The CDR3 nucleotides are TGTGCCATCAAAGAGGGGGTATCTGATAATTCACCCCTCCACTTT. J is TRBJ1-6 and V is TRBV10-3; a weak D match, TRBD1 (6 bases). The CDR3 totals 15 residues. Germline V gene data show CDR1 as ENHRY and CDR2 as SYGVKD. V lost 7 bases and J 5 bases, leaving 15 bases between the germline ends.

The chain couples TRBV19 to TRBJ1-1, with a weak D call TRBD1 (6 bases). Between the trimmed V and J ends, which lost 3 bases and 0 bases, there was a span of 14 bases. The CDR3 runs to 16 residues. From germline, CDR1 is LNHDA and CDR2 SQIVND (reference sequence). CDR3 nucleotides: TGTGCCAGTAGTATCGATCGGGGGCGTTTGAACACTGAAGCTTTCTTT. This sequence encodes CASSIDRGRLNTEAFF.

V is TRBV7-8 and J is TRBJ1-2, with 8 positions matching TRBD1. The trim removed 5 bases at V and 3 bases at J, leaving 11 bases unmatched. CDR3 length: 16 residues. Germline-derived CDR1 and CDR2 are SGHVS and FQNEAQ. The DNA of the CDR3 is TGTGCCAGCAGCCCTATGGGACAGGCGGGGTACTATGGCTACACCTTC. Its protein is CASSPMGQAGYYGYTF. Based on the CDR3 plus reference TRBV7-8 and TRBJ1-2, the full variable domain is GAGVSQSPRYKVAKRGQDVALRCDPISGHVSLFWYQQALGQGPEFLTYFQNEAQLDKSGLPSDRFFAERPEGSVSTLKIQRTQQEDSAVYLCASSPMGQAGYYGYTFGSGTRLTVV.

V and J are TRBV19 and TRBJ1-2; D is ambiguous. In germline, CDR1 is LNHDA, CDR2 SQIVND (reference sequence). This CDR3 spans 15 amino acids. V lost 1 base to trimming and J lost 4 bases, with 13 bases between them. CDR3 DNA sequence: TGTGCCAGTAGTATAGTCGACCCGGAGGGCTATGGCTACACCTTC. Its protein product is CASSIVDPEGYGYTF.

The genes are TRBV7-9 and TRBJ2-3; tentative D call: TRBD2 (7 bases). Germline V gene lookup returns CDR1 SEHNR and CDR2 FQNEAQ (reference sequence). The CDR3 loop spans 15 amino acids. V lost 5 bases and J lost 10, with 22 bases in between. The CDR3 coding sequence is TGTGCCAGCAGCCGTCTGGGGGGGCAAAATAATGCGCAGTATTTT. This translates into CASSRLGGQNNAQYF. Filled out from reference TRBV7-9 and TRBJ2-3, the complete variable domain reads DTGVSQNPRHKITKRGQNVTFRCDPISEHNRLYWYRQTLGQGPEFLTYFQNEAQLEKSRLLSDRFSAERPKGSFSTLEIQRTEQGDSAMYLCASSRLGGQNNAQYFGPGTRLTVL.

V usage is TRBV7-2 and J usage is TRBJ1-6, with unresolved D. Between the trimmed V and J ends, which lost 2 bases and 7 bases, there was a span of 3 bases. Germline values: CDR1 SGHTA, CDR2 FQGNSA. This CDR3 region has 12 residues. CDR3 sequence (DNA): TGTGCCAGCAGCTTAATAAATTCACCCCTCCACTTT. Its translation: CASSLINSPLHF. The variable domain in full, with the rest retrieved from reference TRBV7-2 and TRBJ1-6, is GAGVSQSPSNKVTEKGKDVELRCDPISGHTALYWYRQSLGQGLEFLIYFQGNSAPDKSGLPSDRFSAERTGGSVSTLTIQRTQQEDSAVYLCASSLINSPLHFGNGTRLTVT.

The chain's CDR3 is CASSFTGLSMQFF. For the CDR3, the DNA is TGTGCCAGCAGCTTCACGGGACTCTCGATGCAGTTCTTC. The chain is built from TRBV11-3 and TRBJ2-1; possible D gene TRBD2, 6 bases. CDR1 is SGHNT, CDR2 YENEEA, per germline. V lost 3 bases and J 12 bases, leaving 15 bases between the germline ends. CDR3 size: 13 residues.

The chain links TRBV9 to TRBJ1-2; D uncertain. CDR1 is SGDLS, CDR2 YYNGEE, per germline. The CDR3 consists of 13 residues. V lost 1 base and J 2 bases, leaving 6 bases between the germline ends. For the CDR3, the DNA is TGTGCCAGCAGCGTAAGACGGAACTATGGCTACACCTTC. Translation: CASSVRRNYGYTF. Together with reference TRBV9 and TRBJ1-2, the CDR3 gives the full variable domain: DSGVTQTPKHLITATGQRVTLRCSPRSGDLSVYWYQQSLDQGLQFLIQYYNGEERAKGNILERFSAQQFPDLHSELNLSSLELGDSALYFCASSVRRNYGYTFGSGTRLTVV.

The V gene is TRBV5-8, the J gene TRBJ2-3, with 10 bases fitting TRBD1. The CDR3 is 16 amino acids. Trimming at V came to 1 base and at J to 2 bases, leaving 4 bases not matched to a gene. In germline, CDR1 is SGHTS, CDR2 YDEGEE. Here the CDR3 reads CASSLLGTGDTDTQYF. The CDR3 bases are TGTGCCAGCAGCTTGCTCGGGACAGGGGACACAGATACGCAGTATTTT.

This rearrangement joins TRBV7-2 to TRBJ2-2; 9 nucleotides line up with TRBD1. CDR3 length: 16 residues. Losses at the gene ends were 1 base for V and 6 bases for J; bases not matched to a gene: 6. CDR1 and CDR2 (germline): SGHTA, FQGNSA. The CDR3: CASSLGGQGDAGELFF. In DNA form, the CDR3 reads TGTGCCAGCAGCTTAGGGGGACAGGGCGACGCCGGGGAGCTGTTTTTT.

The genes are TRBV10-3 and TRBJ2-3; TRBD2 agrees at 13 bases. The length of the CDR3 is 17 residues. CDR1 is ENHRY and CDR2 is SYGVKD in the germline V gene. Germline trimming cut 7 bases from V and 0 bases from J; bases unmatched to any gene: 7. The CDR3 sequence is CAIMGTSGATSTDTQYF. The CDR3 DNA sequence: TGTGCCATCATGGGGACTAGCGGGGCGACTAGCACAGATACGCAGTATTTT.

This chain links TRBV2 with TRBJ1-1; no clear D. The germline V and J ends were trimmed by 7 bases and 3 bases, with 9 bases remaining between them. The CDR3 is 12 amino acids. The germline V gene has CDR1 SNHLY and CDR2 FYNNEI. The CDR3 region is CASKVEYTEAFF. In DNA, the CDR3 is TGTGCCAGCAAGGTCGAGTACACTGAAGCTTTCTTT.

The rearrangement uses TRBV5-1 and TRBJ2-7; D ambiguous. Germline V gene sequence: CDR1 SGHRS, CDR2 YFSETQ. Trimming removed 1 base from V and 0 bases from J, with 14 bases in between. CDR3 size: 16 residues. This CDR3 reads CASSLIAGVASYEQYF. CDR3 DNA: TGCGCCAGCAGCTTGATAGCTGGGGTCGCCTCCTACGAGCAGTACTTC.

The CDR3 spells CASSPQGASYGYTF. In DNA, the CDR3 is TGTGCCAGCAGCCCACAGGGGGCAAGCTATGGCTACACCTTC. This chain links TRBV7-2 with TRBJ1-2, with 9 nucleotides matching TRBD1. The V and J ends lost 5 bases and 4 bases, in that order; junction bases with no gene match: 5. The CDR3 runs 14 residues. Germline-derived CDR1 and CDR2 are SGHTA and FQGNSA.

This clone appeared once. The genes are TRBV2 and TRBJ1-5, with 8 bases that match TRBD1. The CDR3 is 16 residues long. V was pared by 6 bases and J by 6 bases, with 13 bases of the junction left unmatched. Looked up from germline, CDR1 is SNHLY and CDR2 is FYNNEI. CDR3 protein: CASSKETGVDGQPQHF. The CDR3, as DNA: TGTGCCAGCAGCAAGGAGACAGGGGTGGACGGTCAGCCCCAGCATTTT.

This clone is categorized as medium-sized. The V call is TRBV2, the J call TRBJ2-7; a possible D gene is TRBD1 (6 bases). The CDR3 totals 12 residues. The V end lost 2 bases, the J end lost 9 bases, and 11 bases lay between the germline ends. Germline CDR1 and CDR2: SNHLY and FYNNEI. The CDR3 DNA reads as TGTGCCAGCAGTGAATATGGGGGCGGGCAGTACTTC. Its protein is CASSEYGGGQYF. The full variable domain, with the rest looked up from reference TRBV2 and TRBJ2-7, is EPEVTQTPSHQVTQMGQEVILRCVPISNHLYFYWYRQILGQKVEFLVSFYNNEISEKSEIFDDQFSVERPDGSNFTLKIRSTKLEDSAMYFCASSEYGGGQYFGPGTRLTVT.

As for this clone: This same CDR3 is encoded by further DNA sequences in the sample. The CDR3, as DNA: TGTGCCAGCACCCGGGACTTGAACACTGAAGCTTTCTTT. This translates into CASTRDLNTEAFF. The V call is TRBV6-5, the J call TRBJ1-1; possible D gene TRBD1, 5 bases. The V end was cut by 7 bases, the J end by 0 bases, with 9 bases between. The CDR3 consists of 13 residues. The germline gives CDR1 MNHEY, CDR2 SVGAGI.

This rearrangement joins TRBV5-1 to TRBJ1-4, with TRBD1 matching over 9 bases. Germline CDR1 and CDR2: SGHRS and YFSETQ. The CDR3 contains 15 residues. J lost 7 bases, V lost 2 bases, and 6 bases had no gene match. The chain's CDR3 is CASSFSPDRGEKLFF. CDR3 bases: TGCGCCAGCAGCTTTTCCCCGGACAGGGGTGAAAAACTGTTTTTT.

CDR3 DNA: TGTGCCAGCAGCTTAGGGGGAGCCTCCTATAATTCACCCCTCCACTTT. Amino acid sequence: CASSLGGASYNSPLHF. The chain joins TRBV11-2 to TRBJ1-6; D not certain. The CDR3 sequence is 16 residues long. V was clipped by 1 base and J by 0 bases, with 7 bases between them. Germline CDR1 is SGHAT and CDR2 is FQNNGV.

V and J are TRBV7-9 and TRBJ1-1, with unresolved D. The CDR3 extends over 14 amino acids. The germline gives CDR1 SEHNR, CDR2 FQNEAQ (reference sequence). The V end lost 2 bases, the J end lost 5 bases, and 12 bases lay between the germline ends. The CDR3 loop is CASSLMGAGTEAFF. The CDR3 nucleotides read TGTGCCAGCAGCTTAATGGGCGCCGGAACTGAAGCTTTCTTT.

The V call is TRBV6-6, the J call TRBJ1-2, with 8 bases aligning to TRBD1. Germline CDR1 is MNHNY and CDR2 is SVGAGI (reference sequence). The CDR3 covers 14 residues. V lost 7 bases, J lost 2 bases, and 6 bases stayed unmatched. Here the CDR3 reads CASTETGANYGYTF. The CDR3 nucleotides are TGTGCCAGCACCGAGACAGGGGCCAACTATGGCTACACCTTC.

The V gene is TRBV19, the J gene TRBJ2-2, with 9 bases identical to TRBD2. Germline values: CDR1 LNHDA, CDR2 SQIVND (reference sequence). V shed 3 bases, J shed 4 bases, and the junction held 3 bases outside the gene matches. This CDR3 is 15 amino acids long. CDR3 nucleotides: TGTGCCAGTAGTATGAGCGGGGGGATCACCGGGGAGCTGTTTTTT. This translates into CASSMSGGITGELFF.

Here the CDR3 reads CASSQSKLAGGRSGELFF. The CDR3, as DNA: TGCGCCAGCAGTCAATCCAAACTAGCGGGGGGGCGTTCCGGGGAGCTGTTTTTT. This rearrangement joins TRBV23-1 to TRBJ2-2; 13 bases map to TRBD2. TRBV23-1 is an open reading frame, and its role is uncertain. J was trimmed by 6 bases and V by 0 bases; bases with no gene match: 7. This CDR3 spans 18 amino acids.

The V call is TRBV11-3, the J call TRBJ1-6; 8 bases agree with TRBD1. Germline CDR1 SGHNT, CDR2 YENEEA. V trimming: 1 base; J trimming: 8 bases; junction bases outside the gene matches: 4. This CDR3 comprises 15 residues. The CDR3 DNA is TGTGCCAGCAGCTTAGGGCAGGGGGCACATTCACCCCTCCACTTT. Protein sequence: CASSLGQGAHSPLHF.

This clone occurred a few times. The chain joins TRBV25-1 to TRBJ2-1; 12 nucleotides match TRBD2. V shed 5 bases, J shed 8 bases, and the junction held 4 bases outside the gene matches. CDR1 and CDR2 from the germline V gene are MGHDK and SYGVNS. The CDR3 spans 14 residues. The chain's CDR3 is CASSPSGGVYEQFF. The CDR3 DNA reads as TGTGCCAGCAGTCCTAGCGGGGGGGTCTATGAGCAGTTCTTC.

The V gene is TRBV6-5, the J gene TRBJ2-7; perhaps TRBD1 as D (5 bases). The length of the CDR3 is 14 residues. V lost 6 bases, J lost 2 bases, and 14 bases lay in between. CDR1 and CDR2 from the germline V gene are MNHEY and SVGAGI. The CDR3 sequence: CASSLREGPYEQYF. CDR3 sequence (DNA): TGTGCCAGCAGCCTCAGGGAAGGCCCCTACGAGCAGTACTTC.

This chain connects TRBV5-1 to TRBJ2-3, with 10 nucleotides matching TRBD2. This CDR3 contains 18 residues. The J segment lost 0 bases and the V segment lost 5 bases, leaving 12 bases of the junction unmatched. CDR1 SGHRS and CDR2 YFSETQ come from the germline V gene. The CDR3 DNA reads TGCGCCAGCAGTCTCGGGTCTAGCGGGGGCCTGAGCACAGATACGCAGTATTTT. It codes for CASSLGSSGGLSTDTQYF.